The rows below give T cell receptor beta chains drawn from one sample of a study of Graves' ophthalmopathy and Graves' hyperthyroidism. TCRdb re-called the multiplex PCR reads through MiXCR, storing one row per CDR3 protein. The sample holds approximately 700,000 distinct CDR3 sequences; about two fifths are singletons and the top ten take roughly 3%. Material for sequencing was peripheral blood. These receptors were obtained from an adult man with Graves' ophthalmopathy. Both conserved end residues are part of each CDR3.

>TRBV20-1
CSARTAIETQYF
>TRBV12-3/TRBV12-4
CASSSPYDRAPWSGYTF
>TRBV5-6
CASSREGTTQETQYF
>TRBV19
CASSGQVPIFGGDQPQHF
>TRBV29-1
CSVEMDRAQETQYF
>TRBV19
CASSMDQRGRQETQYF
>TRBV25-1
CASQPETGPYEQYF
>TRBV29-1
CSVEGGQDYGYTEAFF
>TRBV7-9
CASSLELTGGGLEQYF
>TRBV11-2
CASSKGQVGELFF
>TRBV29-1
CSVADPADTEAFF
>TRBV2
CASTQGLPPPGELFF
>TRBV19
CASTKPGTYEQYF
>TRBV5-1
CASSTRQGANTGELFF
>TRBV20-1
CSAEPGHLAFF
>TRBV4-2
CASSQVGTGLNYGYTF
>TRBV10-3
CAISYMGDGPYGYTF
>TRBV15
CATSSAQMETQYF
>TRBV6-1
CASSDRMYTEAFF
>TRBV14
CASSDDRGGVSNQPQHF
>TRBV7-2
CASSLKDRGTNEKLFF
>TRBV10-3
CAISEGDGGYGYTF
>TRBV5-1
CASSPSRGDIPRDEQYF
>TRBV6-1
CASIKVVNTEAFF
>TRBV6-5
CASSLEGLGQPQHF
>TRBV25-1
CASRGGQAYEQYF
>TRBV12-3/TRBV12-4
CASSPFGPREKLFF
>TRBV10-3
CAISEEGIASGNTIYF
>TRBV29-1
CSVETGGGSYEQYF
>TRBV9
CASSVSGGQAGEQFF
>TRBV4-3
CASRQAFRVTEAFF
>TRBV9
CASSERQGPNEKLFF
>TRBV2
CASSEGRQGETQYF
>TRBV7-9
CASSPGDEETQYF
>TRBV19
CASSVNGEGHEQYF
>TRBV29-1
CSVEVYYEQYF
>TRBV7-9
CASSLGQGGISYEQYF
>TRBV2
CASRRDRPNEQFF
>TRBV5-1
CASSRPGRYGYTF
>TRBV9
CASELGRESGNTIYF
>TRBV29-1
CSVGTGGQPQHF
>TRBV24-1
CATSDLRDRGNEQFF
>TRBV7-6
CASSYRSRETSYNEQFF
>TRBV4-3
CASSQRGLAGNEQYF
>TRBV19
CASSVGTSGFQETQYF
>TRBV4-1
CASSQEIPWQGESRPQHF
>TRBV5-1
CASSKDREISSPLHF
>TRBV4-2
CASRPGQAVGELFF
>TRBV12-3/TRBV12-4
CASSGQRERYYEQYF
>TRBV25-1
CASSARDRLLTVAGQGYGYTF
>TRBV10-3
CARDRGARETQYF
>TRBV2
CASSGTGGHYGYTF
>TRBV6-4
CASSRDTSGNRDTGELFF
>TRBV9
CASSPMDRGSGANVLTF
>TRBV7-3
CASSLMSGEHSPLHF
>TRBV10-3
CAISDKGLPEQYF